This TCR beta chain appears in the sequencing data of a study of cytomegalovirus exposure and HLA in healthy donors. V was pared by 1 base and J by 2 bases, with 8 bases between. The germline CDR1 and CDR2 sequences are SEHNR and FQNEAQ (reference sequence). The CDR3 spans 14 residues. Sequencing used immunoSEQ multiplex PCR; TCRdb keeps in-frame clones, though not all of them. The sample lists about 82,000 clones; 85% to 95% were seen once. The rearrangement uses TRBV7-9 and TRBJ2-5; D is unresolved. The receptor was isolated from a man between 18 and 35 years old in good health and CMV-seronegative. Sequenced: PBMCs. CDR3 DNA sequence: TGTGCCAGCAGCTTAGGGCAACAGCAAGAGACCCAGTACTTC. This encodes CASSLGQQQETQYF.